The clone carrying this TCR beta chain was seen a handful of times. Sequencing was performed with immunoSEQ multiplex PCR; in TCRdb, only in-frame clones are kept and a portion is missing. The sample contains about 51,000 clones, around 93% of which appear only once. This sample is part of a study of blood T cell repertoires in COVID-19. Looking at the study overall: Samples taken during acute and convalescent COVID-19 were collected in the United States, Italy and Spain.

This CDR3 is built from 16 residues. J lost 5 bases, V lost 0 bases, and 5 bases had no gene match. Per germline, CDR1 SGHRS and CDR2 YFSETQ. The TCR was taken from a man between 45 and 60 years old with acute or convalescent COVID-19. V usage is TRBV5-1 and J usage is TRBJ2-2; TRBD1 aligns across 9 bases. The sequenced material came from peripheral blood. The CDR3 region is CASSLDGTGRTGELFF. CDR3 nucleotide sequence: TGCGCCAGCAGCTTGGATGGGACAGGGCGGACCGGGGAGCTGTTTTTT.